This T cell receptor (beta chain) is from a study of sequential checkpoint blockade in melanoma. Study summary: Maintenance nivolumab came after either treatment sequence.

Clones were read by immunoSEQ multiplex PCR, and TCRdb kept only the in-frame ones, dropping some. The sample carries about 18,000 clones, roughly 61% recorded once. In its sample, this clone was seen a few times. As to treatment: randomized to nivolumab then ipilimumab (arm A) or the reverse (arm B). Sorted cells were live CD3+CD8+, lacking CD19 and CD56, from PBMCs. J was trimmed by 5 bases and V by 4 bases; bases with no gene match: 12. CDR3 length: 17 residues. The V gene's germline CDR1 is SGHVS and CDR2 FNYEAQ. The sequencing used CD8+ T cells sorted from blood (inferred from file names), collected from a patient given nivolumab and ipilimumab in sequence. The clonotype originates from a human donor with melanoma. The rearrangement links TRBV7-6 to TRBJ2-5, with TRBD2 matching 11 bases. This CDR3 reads CASSSGRTSGSQETQYF. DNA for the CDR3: TGTGCCAGCAGCTCCGGCCGGACTAGCGGGTCTCAGGAGACCCAGTACTTC.